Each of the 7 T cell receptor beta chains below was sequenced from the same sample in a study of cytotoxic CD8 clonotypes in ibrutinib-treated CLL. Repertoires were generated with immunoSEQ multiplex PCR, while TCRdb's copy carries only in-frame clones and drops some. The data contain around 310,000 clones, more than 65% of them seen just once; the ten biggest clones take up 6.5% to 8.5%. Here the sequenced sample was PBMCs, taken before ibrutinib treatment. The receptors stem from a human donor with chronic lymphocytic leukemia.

CDR3 region: CATSRDLGAGLYEQYF. For the CDR3, the DNA is TGTGCCACCAGCAGAGATCTTGGTGCGGGTCTCTACGAGCAGTACTTC. The genes are TRBV15 and TRBJ2-7; perhaps TRBD2 as D (5 bases). V dropped 0 bases and J dropped 3 bases, with 15 bases sitting between them. CDR3 length equals 16 residues. CDR1 and CDR2 from the germline V gene are LNHNV and YYDKDF (reference sequence). The full variable domain, completed using reference TRBV15 and TRBJ2-7, is DAMVIQNPRYQVTQFGKPVTLSCSQTLNHNVMYWYQQKSSQAPKLLFHYYDKDFNNEADTPDNFQSRRPNTSFCFLDIRSPGLGDTAMYLCATSRDLGAGLYEQYFGPGTRLTVT.

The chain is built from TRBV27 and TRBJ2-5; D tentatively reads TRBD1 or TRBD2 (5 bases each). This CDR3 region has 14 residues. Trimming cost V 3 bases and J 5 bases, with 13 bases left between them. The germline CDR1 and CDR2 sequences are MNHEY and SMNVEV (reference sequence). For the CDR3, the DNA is TGTGCCAGCAGTTTGATAGCAGGGACCGAGACCCAGTACTTC. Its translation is CASSLIAGTETQYF.

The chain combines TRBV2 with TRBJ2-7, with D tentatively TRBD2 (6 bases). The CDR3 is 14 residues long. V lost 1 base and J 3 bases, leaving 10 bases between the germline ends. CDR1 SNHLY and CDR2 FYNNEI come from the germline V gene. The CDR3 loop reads CASSEGGLNYEQYF. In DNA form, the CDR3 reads TGTGCCAGCAGTGAAGGGGGACTCAACTACGAGCAGTACTTC. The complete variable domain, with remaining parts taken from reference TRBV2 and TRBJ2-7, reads EPEVTQTPSHQVTQMGQEVILRCVPISNHLYFYWYRQILGQKVEFLVSFYNNEISEKSEIFDDQFSVERPDGSNFTLKIRSTKLEDSAMYFCASSEGGLNYEQYFGPGTRLTVT.

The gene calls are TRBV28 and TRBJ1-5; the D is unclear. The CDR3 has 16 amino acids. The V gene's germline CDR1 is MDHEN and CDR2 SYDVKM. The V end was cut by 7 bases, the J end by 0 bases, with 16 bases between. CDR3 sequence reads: CASTLGLRLSNQPQHF. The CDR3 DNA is TGTGCCAGCACCTTAGGGTTAAGGCTTAGCAATCAGCCCCAGCATTTT. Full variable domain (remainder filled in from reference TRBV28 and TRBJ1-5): DVKVTQSSRYLVKRTGEKVFLECVQDMDHENMFWYRQDPGLGLRLIYFSYDVKMKEKGDIPEGYSVSREKKERFSLILESASTNQTSMYLCASTLGLRLSNQPQHFGDGTRLSIL.

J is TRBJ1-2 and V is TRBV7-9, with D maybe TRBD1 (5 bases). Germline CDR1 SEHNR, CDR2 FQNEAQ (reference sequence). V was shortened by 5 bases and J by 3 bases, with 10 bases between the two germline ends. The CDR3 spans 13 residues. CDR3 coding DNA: TGTGCCAGCAGCCCGGGGGTTGACTATGGCTACACCTTC. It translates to CASSPGVDYGYTF.

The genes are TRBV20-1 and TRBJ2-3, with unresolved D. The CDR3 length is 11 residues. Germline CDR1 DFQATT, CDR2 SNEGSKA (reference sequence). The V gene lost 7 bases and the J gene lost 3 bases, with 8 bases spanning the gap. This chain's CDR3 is CSGGNTDTQYF. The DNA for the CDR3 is TGCAGTGGTGGGAATACAGATACGCAGTATTTT.

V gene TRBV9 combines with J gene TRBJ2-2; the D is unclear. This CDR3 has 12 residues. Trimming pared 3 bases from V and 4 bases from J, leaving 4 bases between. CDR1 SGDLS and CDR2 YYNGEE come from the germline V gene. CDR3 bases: TGTGCCAGCAGCGGAACCACCGGGGAGCTGTTTTTT. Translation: CASSGTTGELFF.